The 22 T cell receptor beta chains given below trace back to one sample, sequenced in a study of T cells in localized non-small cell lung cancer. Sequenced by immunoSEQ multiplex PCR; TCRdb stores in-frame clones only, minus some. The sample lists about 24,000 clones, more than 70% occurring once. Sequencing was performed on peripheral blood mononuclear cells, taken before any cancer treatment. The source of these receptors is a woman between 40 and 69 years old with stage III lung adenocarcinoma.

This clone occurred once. CDR3 bases: TGTGCCAGCAGTGAGGCGGGGTTGAATGAGCAGTTCTTC. Translation: CASSEAGLNEQFF. The V call is TRBV2, the J call TRBJ2-1; D perhaps matches TRBD2 (6 bases). Trimming took off 3 bases at V and 7 bases at J, with 10 bases between the two ends. Germline values: CDR1 SNHLY, CDR2 FYNNEI. This CDR3 spans 13 amino acids.

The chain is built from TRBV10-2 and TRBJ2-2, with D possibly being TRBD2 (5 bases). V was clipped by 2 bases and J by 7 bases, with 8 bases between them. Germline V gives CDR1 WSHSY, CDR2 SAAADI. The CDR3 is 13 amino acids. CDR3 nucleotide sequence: TGCGCCAGCAGTGAGCGGGGTAGCGGGGAGCTGTTTTTT. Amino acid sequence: CASSERGSGELFF.

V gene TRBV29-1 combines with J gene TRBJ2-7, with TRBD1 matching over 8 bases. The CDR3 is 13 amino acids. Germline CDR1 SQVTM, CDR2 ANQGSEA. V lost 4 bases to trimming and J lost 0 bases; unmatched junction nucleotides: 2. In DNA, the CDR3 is TGCAGCGTTGGGACAGGGACCTCCTACGAGCAGTACTTC. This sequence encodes CSVGTGTSYEQYF.

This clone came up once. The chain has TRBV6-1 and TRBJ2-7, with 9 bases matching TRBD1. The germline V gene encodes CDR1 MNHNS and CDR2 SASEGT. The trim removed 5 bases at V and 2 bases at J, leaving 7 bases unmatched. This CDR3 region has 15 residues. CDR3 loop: CASSPGQGFAYEQYF. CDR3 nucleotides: TGTGCCAGCAGTCCTGGACAGGGGTTTGCCTACGAGCAGTACTTC.

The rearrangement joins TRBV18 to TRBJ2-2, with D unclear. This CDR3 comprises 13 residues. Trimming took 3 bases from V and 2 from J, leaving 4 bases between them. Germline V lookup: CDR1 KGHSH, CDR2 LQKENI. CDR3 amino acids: CASSPPNTGELFF. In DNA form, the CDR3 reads TGTGCCAGCTCACCGCCCAACACCGGGGAGCTGTTTTTT.

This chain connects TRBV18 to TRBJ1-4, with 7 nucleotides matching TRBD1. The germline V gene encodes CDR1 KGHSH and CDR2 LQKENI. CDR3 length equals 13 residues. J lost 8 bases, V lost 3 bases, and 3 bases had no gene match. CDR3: CASSPLQGEKLFF. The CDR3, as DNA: TGTGCCAGCTCACCTCTACAGGGGGAAAAACTGTTTTTT.

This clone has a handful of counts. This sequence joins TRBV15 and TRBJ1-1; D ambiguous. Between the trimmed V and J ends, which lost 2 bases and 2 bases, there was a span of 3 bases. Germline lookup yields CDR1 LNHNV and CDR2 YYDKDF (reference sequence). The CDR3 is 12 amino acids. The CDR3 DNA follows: TGTGCCACCAGCAGACGAAACACTGAAGCTTTCTTT. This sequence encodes CATSRRNTEAFF. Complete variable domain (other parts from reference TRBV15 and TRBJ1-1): DAMVIQNPRYQVTQFGKPVTLSCSQTLNHNVMYWYQQKSSQAPKLLFHYYDKDFNNEADTPDNFQSRRPNTSFCFLDIRSPGLGDTAMYLCATSRRNTEAFFGQGTRLTVV.

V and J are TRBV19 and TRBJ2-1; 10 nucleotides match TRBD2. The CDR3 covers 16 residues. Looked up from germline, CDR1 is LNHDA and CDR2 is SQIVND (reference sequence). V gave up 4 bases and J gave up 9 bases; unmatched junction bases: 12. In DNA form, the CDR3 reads TGTGCCAGTAGTACCTCTTTAGCGGGAGGTCAGGTTGAGCAGTTCTTC. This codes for CASSTSLAGGQVEQFF.

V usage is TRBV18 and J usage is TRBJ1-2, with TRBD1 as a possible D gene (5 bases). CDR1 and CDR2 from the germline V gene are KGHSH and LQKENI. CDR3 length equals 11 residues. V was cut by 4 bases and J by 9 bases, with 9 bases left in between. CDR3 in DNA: TGTGCCAGCTCACTGCAGGGTAGCTACACCTTC. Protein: CASSLQGSYTF.

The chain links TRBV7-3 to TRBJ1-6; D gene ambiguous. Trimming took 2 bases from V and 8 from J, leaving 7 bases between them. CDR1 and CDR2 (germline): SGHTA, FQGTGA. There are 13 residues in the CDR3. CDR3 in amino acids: CASSLSGDSPLHF. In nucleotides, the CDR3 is TGTGCCAGCAGCTTATCCGGGGATTCACCCCTCCACTTT.

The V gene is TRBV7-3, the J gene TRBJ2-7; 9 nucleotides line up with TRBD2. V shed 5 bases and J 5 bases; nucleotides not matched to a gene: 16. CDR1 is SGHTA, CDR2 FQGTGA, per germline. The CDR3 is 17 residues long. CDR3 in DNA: TGTGCCAGCAGCCGAGCCCGGGGCGGGAGGGCCGGCGACGAGCAGTACTTC. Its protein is CASSRARGGRAGDEQYF.

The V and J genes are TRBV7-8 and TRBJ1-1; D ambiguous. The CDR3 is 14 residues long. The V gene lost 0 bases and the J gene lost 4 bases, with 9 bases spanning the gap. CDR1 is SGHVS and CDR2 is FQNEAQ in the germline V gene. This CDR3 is CASSLAGLGTEAFF. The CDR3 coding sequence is TGTGCCAGCAGCTTAGCTGGGCTGGGCACTGAAGCTTTCTTT.

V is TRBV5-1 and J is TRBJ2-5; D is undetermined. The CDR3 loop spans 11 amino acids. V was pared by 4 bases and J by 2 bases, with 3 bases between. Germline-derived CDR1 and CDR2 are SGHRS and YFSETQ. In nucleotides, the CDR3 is TGCGCCAGCAGCGGTCAAGAGACCCAGTACTTC. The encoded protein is CASSGQETQYF.

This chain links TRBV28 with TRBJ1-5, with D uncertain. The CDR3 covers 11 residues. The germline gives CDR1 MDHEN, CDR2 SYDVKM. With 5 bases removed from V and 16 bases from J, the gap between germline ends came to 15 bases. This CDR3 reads CASSERGPQHF. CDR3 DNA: TGTGCCAGCAGTGAGCGAGGCCCTCAACATTTT.

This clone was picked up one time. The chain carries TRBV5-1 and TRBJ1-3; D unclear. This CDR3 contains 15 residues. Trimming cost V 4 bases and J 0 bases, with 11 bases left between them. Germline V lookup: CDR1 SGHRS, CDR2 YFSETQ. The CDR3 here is CASSPALSSGNTIYF. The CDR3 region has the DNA TGCGCCAGCAGCCCCGCACTTAGCTCTGGAAACACCATATATTTT.

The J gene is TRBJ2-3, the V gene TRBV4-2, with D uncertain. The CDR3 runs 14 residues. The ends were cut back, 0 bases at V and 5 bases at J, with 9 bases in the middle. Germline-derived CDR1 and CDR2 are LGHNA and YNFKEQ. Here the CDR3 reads CASSQDTKEDTQYF. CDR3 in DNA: TGTGCCAGCAGCCAAGATACCAAAGAAGATACGCAGTATTTT.

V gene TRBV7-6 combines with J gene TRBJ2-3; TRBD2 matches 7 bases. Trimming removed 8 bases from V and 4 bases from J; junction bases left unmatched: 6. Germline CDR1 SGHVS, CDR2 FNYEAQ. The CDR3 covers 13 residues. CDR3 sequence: CASRRAGADTQYF. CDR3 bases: TGTGCCAGCCGCCGGGCGGGAGCAGATACGCAGTATTTT. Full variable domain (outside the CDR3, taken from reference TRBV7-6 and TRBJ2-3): GAGVSQSPRYKVTKRGQDVALRCDPISGHVSLYWYRQALGQGPEFLTYFNYEAQQDKSGLPNDRFSAERPEGSISTLTIQRTEQRDSAMYRCASRRAGADTQYFGPGTRLTVL.

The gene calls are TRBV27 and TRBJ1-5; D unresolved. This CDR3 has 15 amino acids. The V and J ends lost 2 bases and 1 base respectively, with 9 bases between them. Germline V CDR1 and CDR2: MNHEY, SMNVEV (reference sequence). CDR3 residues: CASSLEFRSNQPQHF. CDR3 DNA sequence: TGTGCCAGCAGTTTAGAGTTTAGGAGCAATCAGCCCCAGCATTTT.

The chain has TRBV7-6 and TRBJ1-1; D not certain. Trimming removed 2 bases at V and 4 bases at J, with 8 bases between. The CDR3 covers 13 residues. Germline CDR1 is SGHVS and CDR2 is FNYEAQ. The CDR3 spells CASSLRRGTEAFF. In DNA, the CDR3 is TGTGCCAGCAGCTTAAGGCGTGGCACTGAAGCTTTCTTT.

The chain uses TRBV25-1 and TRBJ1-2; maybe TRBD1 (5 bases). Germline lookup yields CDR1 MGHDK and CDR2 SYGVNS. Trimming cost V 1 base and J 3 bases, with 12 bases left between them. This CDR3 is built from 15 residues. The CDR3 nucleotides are TGTGCCAGCAGTGAATGGGGACTTGGGGACTATGGCTACACCTTC. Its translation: CASSEWGLGDYGYTF.

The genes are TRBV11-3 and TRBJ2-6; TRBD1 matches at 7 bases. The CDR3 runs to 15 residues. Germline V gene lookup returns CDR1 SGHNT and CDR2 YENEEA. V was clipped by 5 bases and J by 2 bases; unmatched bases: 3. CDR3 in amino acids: CASSPQGAGANVLTF. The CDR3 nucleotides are TGTGCCAGCAGCCCGCAGGGGGCTGGGGCCAACGTCCTGACTTTC.

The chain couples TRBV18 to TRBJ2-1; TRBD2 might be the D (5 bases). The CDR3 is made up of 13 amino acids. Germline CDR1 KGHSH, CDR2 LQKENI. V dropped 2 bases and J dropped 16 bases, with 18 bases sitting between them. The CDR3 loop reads CASSPGTQEERFF. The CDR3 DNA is TGTGCCAGCTCACCAGGAACCCAGGAGGAGCGATTCTTC.